This T cell receptor beta chain was profiled in a study of blood T cell repertoires in COVID-19. Across the whole study: COVID-19 samples collected from the United States, Italy and Spain covered acute and convalescent phases. T cells, B-cell-depleted T cells, or PBMCs provided the cDNA or gDNA that served as material.

Authors' data handling: By means of reference gene primer amplification, nucleated cell counts were estimated. TCRdb keeps only in-frame clones here, not all; method: immunoSEQ multiplex PCR. V, J and clone size reflect that table, while D and trimming were determined from the DNA. The sample holds 88,000 or so clones, 70% to 80% seen once. V was clipped by 2 bases and J by 7 bases, with 8 bases between them. The CDR3 runs to 13 residues. Sequencing was carried out using peripheral blood. V and J are TRBV12-3 or TRBV12-4 and TRBJ2-2, with TRBD2 as a possible D gene (5 bases). The receptor's source is a human donor in a cohort sampled during active COVID-19. CDR3 sequence: CASSLQEVGELFF. DNA for the CDR3: TGTGCCAGCAGTTTACAGGAGGTCGGGGAGCTGTTTTTT.